The sequence of this T cell receptor beta chain was determined in a study of CD8 T cells in Susac syndrome. Random hexamers were used to reverse transcribe an amount of about 0.5 to 1 ug RNA. Across 54 Vbeta and 13 Jbeta, TCR beta CDR3 was amplified with immunoSEQ multiplex PCR. From the immunoSEQ multiplex PCR reads, TCRdb called clonotypes with MiXCR, one entry per CDR3 protein. In the table there are about 200,000 distinct CDR3 sequences, 85% to 95% of which are singletons. V lost 6 bases and J lost 0, with 14 bases in between. CDR3 length: 14 amino acids. CDR1 is SQVTM and CDR2 is ANQGSEA in the germline V gene. TCR beta was sequenced from blood CD8+ and CD4+ T cells. It was negative isolation that provided the CD8+ and CD4+ T cells, whereas TEMRA cells were enriched by FACS.

The chain couples TRBV29-1 to TRBJ2-5, with no clear D. This receptor was identified in a human donor in good health. Sequencing was performed on CD4+ T cells from PBMCs. CDR3 bases: TGCAGCGTGGCACTCCAAGGGAACCAAGAGACCCAGTACTTC. It codes for CSVALQGNQETQYF.